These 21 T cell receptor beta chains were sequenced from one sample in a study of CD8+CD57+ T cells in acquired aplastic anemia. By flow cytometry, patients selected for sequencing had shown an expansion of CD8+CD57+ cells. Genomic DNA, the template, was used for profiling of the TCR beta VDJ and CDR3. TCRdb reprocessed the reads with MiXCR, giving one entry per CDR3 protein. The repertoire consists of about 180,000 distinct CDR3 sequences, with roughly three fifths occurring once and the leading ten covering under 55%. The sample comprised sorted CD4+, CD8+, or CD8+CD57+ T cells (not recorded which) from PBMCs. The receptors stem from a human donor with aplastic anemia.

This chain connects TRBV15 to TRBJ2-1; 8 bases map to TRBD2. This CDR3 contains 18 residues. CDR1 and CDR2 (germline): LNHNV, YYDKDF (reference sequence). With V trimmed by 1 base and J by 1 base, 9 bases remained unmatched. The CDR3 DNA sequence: TGTGCCACCAGCAGAGTTATAGTAGCGGGATGGTCCTACAATGAGCAGTTCTTC. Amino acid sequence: CATSRVIVAGWSYNEQFF.

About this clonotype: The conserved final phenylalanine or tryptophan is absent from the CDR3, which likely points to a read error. CDR3 nucleotide sequence: TGTGCCAGCAGTTACGGGACAGGAGTACCCTACAATGAGCAGTTCTCC. Translating gives CASSYGTGVPYNEQFS. The V gene is TRBV25-1, the J gene TRBJ2-1, with 8 nucleotides matching TRBD1. CDR3 size: 16 residues. CDR1 is MGHDK, CDR2 SYGVNS, per germline. The J segment lost 2 bases and the V segment lost 5 bases, leaving 8 bases of the junction unmatched.

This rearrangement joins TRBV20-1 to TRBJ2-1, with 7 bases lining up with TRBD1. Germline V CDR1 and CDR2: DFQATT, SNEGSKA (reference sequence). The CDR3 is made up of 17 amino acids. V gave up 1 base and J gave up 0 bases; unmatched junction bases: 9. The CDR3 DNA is TGCAGTGCTAGAGTTGAAGCCGGGACAGCCTCCTACAATGAGCAGTTCTTC. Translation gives CSARVEAGTASYNEQFF.

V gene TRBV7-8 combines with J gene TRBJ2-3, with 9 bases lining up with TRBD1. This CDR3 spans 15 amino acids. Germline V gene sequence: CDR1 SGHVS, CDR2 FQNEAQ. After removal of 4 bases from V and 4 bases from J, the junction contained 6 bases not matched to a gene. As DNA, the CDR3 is TGTGCCAGCAGCTCGGGACAGGGAAGGGCAGATACGCAGTATTTT. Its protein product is CASSSGQGRADTQYF. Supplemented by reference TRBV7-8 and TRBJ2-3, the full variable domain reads GAGVSQSPRYKVAKRGQDVALRCDPISGHVSLFWYQQALGQGPEFLTYFQNEAQLDKSGLPSDRFFAERPEGSVSTLKIQRTQQEDSAVYLCASSSGQGRADTQYFGPGTRLTVL.

DNA of the CDR3: TGTGCCAGCAGCAGGGCGGGACAGCTCTACGAGCAGTACTTC. Residues: CASSRAGQLYEQYF. The chain uses TRBV7-2 and TRBJ2-7; D is possibly TRBD1 (7 bases). The CDR3 contains 14 residues. Looked up from germline, CDR1 is SGHTA and CDR2 is FQGNSA. Trimming cost V 5 bases and J 3 bases, with 14 bases left between them.

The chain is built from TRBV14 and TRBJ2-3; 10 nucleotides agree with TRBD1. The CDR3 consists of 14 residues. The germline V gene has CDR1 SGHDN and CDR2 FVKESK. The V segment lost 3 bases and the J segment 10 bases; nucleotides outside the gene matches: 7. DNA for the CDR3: TGTGCCAGCAGCCACCTTACGACAGGGGGCTCGCAGTATTTT. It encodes CASSHLTTGGSQYF.

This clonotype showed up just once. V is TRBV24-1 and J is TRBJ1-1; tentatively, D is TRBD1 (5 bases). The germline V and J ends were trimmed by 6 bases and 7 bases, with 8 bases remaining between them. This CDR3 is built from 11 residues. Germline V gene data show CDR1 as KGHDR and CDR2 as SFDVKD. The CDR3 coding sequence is TGTGCCACCAGTAGGGGAGATGAAGCTTTCTTT. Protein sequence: CATSRGDEAFF.

In DNA form, the CDR3 reads TGCAGTGCTAGAGATACACGAGGGGGCAACGACGAGCAGTACTTC. Amino acid sequence: CSARDTRGGNDEQYF. V usage is TRBV20-1 and J usage is TRBJ2-7, with 7 bases lining up with TRBD1. The CDR3 totals 15 residues. The germline V gene has CDR1 DFQATT and CDR2 SNEGSKA (reference sequence). V was pared by 0 bases and J by 5 bases, with 10 bases of the junction left unmatched.

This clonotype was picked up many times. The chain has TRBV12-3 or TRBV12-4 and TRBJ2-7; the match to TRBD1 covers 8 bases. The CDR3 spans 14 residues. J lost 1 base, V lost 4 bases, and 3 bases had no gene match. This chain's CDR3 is CASSSGGKSYEQYF. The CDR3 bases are TGTGCCAGCAGTTCAGGGGGCAAATCCTACGAGCAGTACTTC.

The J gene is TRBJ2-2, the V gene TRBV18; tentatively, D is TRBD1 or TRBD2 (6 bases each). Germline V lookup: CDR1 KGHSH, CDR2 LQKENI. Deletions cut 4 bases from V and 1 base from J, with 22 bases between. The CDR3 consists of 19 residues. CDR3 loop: CASSLEGELGLRNTGELFF. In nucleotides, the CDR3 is TGTGCCAGCTCACTTGAGGGGGAGTTGGGACTCCGGAACACCGGGGAGCTGTTTTTT.

The CDR3 nucleotides read TGCAGCGTCGCGGAGGGACAGGGAGAGACCCAGTACTTC. Its translation: CSVAEGQGETQYF. The chain links TRBV20-1 to TRBJ2-3; 9 positions match TRBD1. The end of the DNA fits TRBJ2-5 better, so the J call may be wrong. Germline-derived CDR1 and CDR2 are DFQATT and SNEGSKA (reference sequence). The CDR3 sequence is 13 residues long.

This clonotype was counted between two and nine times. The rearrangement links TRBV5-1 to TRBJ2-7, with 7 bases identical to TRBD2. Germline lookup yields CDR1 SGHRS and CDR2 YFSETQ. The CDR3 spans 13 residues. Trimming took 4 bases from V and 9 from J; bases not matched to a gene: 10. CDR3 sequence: CASSPASGRGQYF. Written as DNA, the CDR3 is TGCGCCAGCAGCCCGGCTAGCGGAAGGGGGCAGTACTTC.

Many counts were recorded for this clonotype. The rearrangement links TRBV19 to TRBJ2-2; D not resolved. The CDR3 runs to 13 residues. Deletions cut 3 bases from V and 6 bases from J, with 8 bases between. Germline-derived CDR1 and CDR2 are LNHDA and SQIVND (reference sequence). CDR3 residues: CASSIPLSGELFF. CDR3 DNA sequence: TGTGCCAGTAGTATCCCCCTTTCCGGGGAGCTGTTTTTT.

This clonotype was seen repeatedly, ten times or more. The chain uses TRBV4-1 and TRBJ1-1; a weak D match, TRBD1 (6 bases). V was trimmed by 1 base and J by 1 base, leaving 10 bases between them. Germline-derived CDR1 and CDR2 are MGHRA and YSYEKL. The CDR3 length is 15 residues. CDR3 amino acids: CASSQGGGRNTEAFF. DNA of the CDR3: TGCGCCAGCAGCCAAGGGGGGGGGCGGAACACTGAAGCTTTCTTT.

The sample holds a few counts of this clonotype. The CDR3: CASSYSPGQGEAYQPQHF. DNA for the CDR3: TGTGCCAGCAGTTACTCGCCGGGACAGGGAGAAGCTTATCAGCCCCAGCATTTT. J is TRBJ1-5 and V is TRBV6-2 or TRBV6-3; 9 bases are shared with TRBD1. The V gene's germline CDR1 is MNHEY and CDR2 SVGEGT. Germline trimming cut 0 bases from V and 5 bases from J; bases unmatched to any gene: 11. The CDR3 extends over 18 amino acids.

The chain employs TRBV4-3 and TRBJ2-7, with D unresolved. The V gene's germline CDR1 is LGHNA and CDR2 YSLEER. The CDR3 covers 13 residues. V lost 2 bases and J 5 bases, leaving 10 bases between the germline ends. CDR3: CASSQRWQDEQYF. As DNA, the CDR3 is TGCGCCAGCAGCCAACGTTGGCAGGACGAGCAGTACTTC.

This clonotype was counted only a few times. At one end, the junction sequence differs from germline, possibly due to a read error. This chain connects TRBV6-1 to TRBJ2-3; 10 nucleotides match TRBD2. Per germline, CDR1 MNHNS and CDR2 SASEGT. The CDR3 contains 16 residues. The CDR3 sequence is CASSDLAGASTATQYF. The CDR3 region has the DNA TGTGCCAGCAGTGACCTAGCGGGAGCTAGCACAGCTACGCAGTATTTT.

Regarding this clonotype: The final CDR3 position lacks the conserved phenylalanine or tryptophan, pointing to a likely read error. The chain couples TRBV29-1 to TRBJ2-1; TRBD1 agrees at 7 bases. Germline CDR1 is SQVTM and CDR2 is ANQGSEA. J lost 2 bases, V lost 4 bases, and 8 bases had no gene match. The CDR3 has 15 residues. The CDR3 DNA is TGCAGCGTTGTCCTAACCGGGACAGCCTACAATGAGCAGTTCAGA. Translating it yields CSVVLTGTAYNEQFR.

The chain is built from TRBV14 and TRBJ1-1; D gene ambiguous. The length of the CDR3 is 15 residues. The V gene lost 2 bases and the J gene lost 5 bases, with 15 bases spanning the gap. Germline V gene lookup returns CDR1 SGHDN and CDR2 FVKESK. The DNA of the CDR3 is TGTGCCAGCAGCCAATCCCGACCGGCCGGGACTGAAGCTTTCTTT. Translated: CASSQSRPAGTEAFF.

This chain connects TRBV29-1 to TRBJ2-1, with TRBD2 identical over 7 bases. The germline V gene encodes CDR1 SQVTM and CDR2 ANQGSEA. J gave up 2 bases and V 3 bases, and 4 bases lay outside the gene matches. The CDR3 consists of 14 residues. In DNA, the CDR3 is TGCAGCGTTGAGTCTAGCGGAGCCTACAATGAGCAGTTCTTC. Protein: CSVESSGAYNEQFF.

The CDR3 DNA is TGTGCCAGCAGTGCCCGAGCGGATGGTACTGAAGCTTTCTTT. Its translation is CASSARADGTEAFF. This chain connects TRBV25-1 to TRBJ1-1, with D uncertain. In germline, CDR1 is MGHDK, CDR2 SYGVNS. The length of the CDR3 is 14 residues. Between the trimmed V and J ends, which lost 4 bases and 5 bases, there was a span of 14 bases.